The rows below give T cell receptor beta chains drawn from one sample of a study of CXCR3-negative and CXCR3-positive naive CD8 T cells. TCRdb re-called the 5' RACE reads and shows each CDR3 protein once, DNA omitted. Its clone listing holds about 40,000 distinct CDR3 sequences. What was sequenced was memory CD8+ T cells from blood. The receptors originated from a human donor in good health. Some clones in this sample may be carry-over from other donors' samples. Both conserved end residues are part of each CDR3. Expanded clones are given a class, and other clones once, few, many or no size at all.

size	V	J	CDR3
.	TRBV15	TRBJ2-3	CATSPGSRPQYF
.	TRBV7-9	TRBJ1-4	CASTRPNEKLFF
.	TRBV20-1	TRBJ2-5	CSARLAGGSETQYF
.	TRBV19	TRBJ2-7	CASSPDWGSSYEQYF
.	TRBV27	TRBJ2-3	CASSLFLPSPDTQYF
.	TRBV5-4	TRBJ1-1	CASSFFLGGGYTEAFF
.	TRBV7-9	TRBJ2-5	CASSLVDRGQETQYF
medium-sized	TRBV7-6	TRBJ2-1	CASRLDRPCCYNEQFF
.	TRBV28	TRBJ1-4	CASSLTGPGTNEKLFF
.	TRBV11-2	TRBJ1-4	CASSSWDREGEKLFF
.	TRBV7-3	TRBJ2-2	CASSLGQGNTGELFF
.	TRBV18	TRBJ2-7	CASSPRGGLSSYEQYF
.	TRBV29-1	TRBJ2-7	CSVEAPAGGLTYEQYF
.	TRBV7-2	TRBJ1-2	CASTEPPNYGYTF
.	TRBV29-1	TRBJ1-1	CSVSKGGTEAFF
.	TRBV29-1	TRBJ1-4	CSVDQGEGEKLFF
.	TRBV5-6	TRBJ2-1	CASSFGEYEQFF
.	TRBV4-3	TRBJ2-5	CASSQVFGSAVETQYF
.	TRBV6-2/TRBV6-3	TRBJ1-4	CASTPDGLNEKLFF
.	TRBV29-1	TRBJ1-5	CSVQTGSQPQHF
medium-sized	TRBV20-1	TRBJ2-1	CSALGESSYNEQFF
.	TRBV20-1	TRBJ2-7	CSARLGDAWSEQYF
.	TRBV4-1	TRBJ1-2	CASSSEFNYGYTF
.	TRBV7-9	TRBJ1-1	CASSLGSSYTEAFF
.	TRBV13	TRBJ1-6	CASSQAGTGHSPLHF
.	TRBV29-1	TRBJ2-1	CSVGQNPSYNEQFF